The present entry profiles one TCR beta chain with its context. The data are from a study of control samples from healthy donors and cancer patients. The data were produced by immunoSEQ multiplex PCR, yet TCRdb's version contains in-frame clones alone and is incomplete. The table includes about 170,000 clones, 70% to 90% detected once. Deletions cut 1 base from V and 4 bases from J, with 11 bases between. The CDR3 length is 14 residues. From germline, CDR1 is SEHNR and CDR2 FQNEAQ (reference sequence). This clonotype was obtained from a young man in good health. Sequencing was performed on blood. The chain recombines TRBV7-9 with TRBJ2-7, with no clear D. The CDR3 DNA reads TGTGCCAGCAGCTTAGATGGCGGATTATACGAGCAGTACTTC. It specifies CASSLDGGLYEQYF.